These 28 T cell receptor beta chains originate from one sample sequenced in a study of identical twins. From the 5' RACE reads, TCRdb called clonotypes with MiXCR, one entry per CDR3 protein. The sample lists around 240,000 distinct CDR3 sequences; about 7.3% were seen once. The sample also formed part of further work on yellow fever vaccine responses in identical twins.

What was sequenced was memory (CD45RO+) T cells sorted from blood. The receptors derive from a woman younger than 35 in good health.

This clonotype was detected a few times. The chain has TRBV27 and TRBJ2-7; 7 bases line up with TRBD1. The V segment lost 5 bases and the J segment 2 bases; nucleotides outside the gene matches: 6. This CDR3 comprises 14 residues. Germline loops: CDR1 MNHEY, CDR2 SMNVEV (reference sequence). CDR3 sequence reads: CASSVQGFAYEQYF. The DNA for the CDR3 is TGTGCCAGCAGTGTACAGGGGTTCGCCTACGAGCAGTACTTC.

This clonotype appeared many times. The chain carries TRBV5-1 and TRBJ1-4; 10 bases match TRBD1. The CDR3 sequence is 16 residues long. In germline, CDR1 is SGHRS, CDR2 YFSETQ. V trimming: 4 bases; J trimming: 3 bases; junction bases outside the gene matches: 6. The CDR3 loop is CASSAGQGTANEKLFF. The CDR3 DNA reads as TGCGCCAGCAGCGCGGGACAGGGGACGGCTAATGAAAAACTGTTTTTT. The whole variable domain, filled in from reference TRBV5-1 and TRBJ1-4, reads KAGVTQTPRYLIKTRGQQVTLSCSPISGHRSVSWYQQTPGQGLQFLFEYFSETQRNKGNFPGRFSGRQFSNSRSEMNVSTLELGDSALYLCASSAGQGTANEKLFFGSGTQLSVL.

The chain links TRBV9 to TRBJ2-1, with D tentatively TRBD2 (6 bases). Germline-derived CDR1 and CDR2 are SGDLS and YYNGEE. Deletions cut 4 bases from V and 6 bases from J, with 14 bases between. The CDR3 is made up of 14 amino acids. The CDR3 bases are TGTGCCAGCAGCCCCGACTCGCGGGGCAATGAGCAGTTCTTC. This codes for CASSPDSRGNEQFF.

The CDR3 loop is CASSLGTSGKNQETQYF. CDR3 bases: TGCGCCAGCAGCTTAGGAACTAGCGGGAAAAACCAAGAGACCCAGTACTTC. V usage is TRBV5-1 and J usage is TRBJ2-5, with 10 nucleotides matching TRBD2. The CDR3 length is 17 residues. Trimming removed 2 bases from V and 0 bases from J; junction bases left unmatched: 7. Germline V gene sequence: CDR1 SGHRS, CDR2 YFSETQ.

The chain is built from TRBV27 and TRBJ2-4; D is uncertain. In germline, CDR1 is MNHEY, CDR2 SMNVEV (reference sequence). The CDR3 length is 14 residues. The ends were cut back, 5 bases at V and 0 bases at J, with 8 bases in the middle. CDR3 DNA: TGTGCCAGCAGTGAGACGTTAGCCAAAAACATTCAGTACTTC. Translating gives CASSETLAKNIQYF.

This clonotype showed up many times. This chain connects TRBV12-3 or TRBV12-4 to TRBJ2-1, with a tentative D call TRBD2 (5 bases). Trimming took off 5 bases at V and 12 bases at J, with 14 bases between the two ends. The CDR3 contains 12 residues. DNA for the CDR3: TGTGCCAGCAGTCCACGGGGTGAGGGGCAGTTCTTC. This encodes CASSPRGEGQFF.

This clonotype was seen repeatedly, ten times or more. The rearrangement links TRBV7-8 to TRBJ2-5; tentatively, D is TRBD1 or TRBD2 (7 bases each). Germline V gives CDR1 SGHVS, CDR2 FQNEAQ. V lost 5 bases and J 2 bases, leaving 18 bases between the germline ends. The length of the CDR3 is 16 residues. The CDR3 region has the DNA TGTGCCAGCAGCGTCCAGGGGGGGGTAGTACAAGAGACCCAGTACTTC. Translation gives CASSVQGGVVQETQYF.

This clonotype was detected many times. The rearrangement links TRBV25-1 to TRBJ1-1, with D possibly matching TRBD1 (5 bases). The CDR3 spans 14 residues. V dropped 4 bases and J dropped 1 base, with 10 bases sitting between them. Germline V CDR1 and CDR2: MGHDK, SYGVNS. The CDR3 reads CASSGLTGNTEAFF. The CDR3 region has the DNA TGTGCCAGCAGTGGTCTTACAGGGAACACTGAAGCTTTCTTT.

Ten or more counts support this clonotype. The J gene is TRBJ2-6, the V gene TRBV12-3 or TRBV12-4; D gene ambiguous. The CDR3 contains 14 residues. V was clipped by 3 bases and J by 0 bases, with 3 bases between them. The CDR3 loop reads CASSFTSGANVLTF. CDR3 DNA: TGTGCCAGCAGTTTCACCTCTGGGGCCAACGTCCTGACTTTC.

This clonotype has just a few counts. This sequence joins TRBV11-1 and TRBJ2-1; 13 positions match TRBD2. Trimming at V came to 6 bases and at J to 5 bases, leaving 16 bases not matched to a gene. Germline V gives CDR1 SGHAT, CDR2 FQDESV (reference sequence). There are 19 residues in the CDR3. CDR3 sequence reads: CASRARERTSGSVNNEQFF. The CDR3 region has the DNA TGTGCCAGCAGGGCGAGGGAGAGGACTAGCGGGAGTGTCAACAATGAGCAGTTCTTC.

This clonotype appeared a few times. The V gene is TRBV7-8, the J gene TRBJ2-2; D uncertain. V lost 5 bases, J lost 6 bases, and 10 bases lay in between. The CDR3 runs to 13 residues. Germline V CDR1 and CDR2: SGHVS, FQNEAQ. The CDR3 loop is CASSRQRAGELFF. In DNA, the CDR3 is TGTGCCAGCAGCCGTCAGCGCGCCGGGGAGCTGTTTTTT.

The chain uses TRBV12-3 or TRBV12-4 and TRBJ1-5; D ambiguous. This CDR3 spans 14 amino acids. V lost 2 bases, J lost 3 bases, and 8 bases lay in between. The CDR3 DNA is TGTGCCAGCAGTTTATTAGGCCCCAATCAGCCCCAGCATTTT. Protein sequence: CASSLLGPNQPQHF.

This clonotype was seen at least ten times. V and J are TRBV7-9 and TRBJ1-1; D perhaps matches TRBD1 (6 bases). The CDR3 loop spans 13 amino acids. Trimming removed 3 bases from V and 5 bases from J, with 10 bases in between. CDR1 is SEHNR, CDR2 FQNEAQ, per germline (reference sequence). DNA for the CDR3: TGTGCCAGCAGCTTCGGGGGGCCGACTGAAGCTTTCTTT. The encoded protein is CASSFGGPTEAFF.

This clonotype turned up a few times. The chain is built from TRBV3-1 and TRBJ2-1; weak D call: TRBD1 (5 bases). This CDR3 has 14 amino acids. The V and J ends lost 4 bases and 0 bases respectively, with 7 bases between them. In germline, CDR1 is LGHDT, CDR2 YNNKEL (reference sequence). In nucleotides, the CDR3 is TGTGCCAGCAGCCTCAGGGTCTCCTACAATGAGCAGTTCTTC. Translated: CASSLRVSYNEQFF.

This clonotype was found a few times. The rearrangement uses TRBV12-3 or TRBV12-4 and TRBJ2-2, with 7 bases that match TRBD1. V shed 6 bases, J shed 7 bases, and the junction held 5 bases outside the gene matches. The CDR3 runs to 13 residues. The CDR3: CASREQGFGELFF. The CDR3 region has the DNA TGTGCCAGCAGGGAACAGGGGTTCGGGGAGCTGTTTTTT.

This clonotype has just a few counts. The genes are TRBV7-9 and TRBJ2-7, with 9 bases that match TRBD2. Germline CDR1 SEHNR, CDR2 FQNEAQ (reference sequence). V was clipped by 5 bases and J by 3 bases; unmatched bases: 8. There are 15 residues in the CDR3. The CDR3 DNA is TGTGCCAGCAGCGCGGAGCTAGCGGGGAACTACGAGCAGTACTTC. Translating it yields CASSAELAGNYEQYF.

The chain combines TRBV6-1 with TRBJ2-7; TRBD2 is a possible D gene (6 bases). The CDR3 totals 14 residues. Germline-derived CDR1 and CDR2 are MNHNS and SASEGT. Trimming removed 7 bases at V and 0 bases at J, with 13 bases between. This CDR3 reads CASTRDWISYEQYV. CDR3 DNA: TGTGCCAGCACCCGGGACTGGATCTCCTACGAGCAGTACGTC.

This clonotype came up many times. The rearrangement uses TRBV6-5 and TRBJ2-3; no firm D call. The CDR3 has 14 residues. CDR1 is MNHEY and CDR2 is SVGAGI in the germline V gene. Trimming cost V 5 bases and J 3 bases, with 12 bases left between them. As DNA, the CDR3 is TGTGCCAGCAGTCCTACTCCCGAGACAGATACGCAGTATTTT. Translated, it gives CASSPTPETDTQYF.

The chain is built from TRBV12-3 or TRBV12-4 and TRBJ1-2; D remains unclear. V dropped 5 bases and J dropped 2 bases, with 15 bases sitting between them. CDR3 length: 15 residues. The CDR3 protein is CASSPPRRGNYGYTF. In DNA, the CDR3 is TGTGCCAGCAGTCCCCCCCGACGAGGAAACTATGGCTACACCTTC.

The sample holds a few counts of this clonotype. The chain joins TRBV6-4 to TRBJ2-3, with TRBD1 identical over 7 bases. The germline V gene has CDR1 MRHNA and CDR2 SNTAGT. Losses at the gene ends were 2 bases for V and 0 bases for J; bases not matched to a gene: 8. This CDR3 has 17 amino acids. CDR3 bases: TGTGCCAGCAGTGACCCTCCACAGGGGCCAAGCACAGATACGCAGTATTTT. Translating gives CASSDPPQGPSTDTQYF.

The genes are TRBV3-1 and TRBJ2-3, with 14 nucleotides matching TRBD2. V shed 2 bases and J 0 bases; nucleotides not matched to a gene: 13. Looked up from germline, CDR1 is LGHDT and CDR2 is YNNKEL (reference sequence). The CDR3 totals 21 residues. The CDR3 loop is CASSQTRGLAGERFSTDTQYF. Here the CDR3 DNA reads TGTGCCAGCAGCCAAACCCGGGGACTAGCGGGAGAACGCTTCAGCACAGATACGCAGTATTTT.

V and J are TRBV4-1 and TRBJ2-1, with 8 bases aligning to TRBD2. There are 17 residues in the CDR3. The germline gives CDR1 MGHRA, CDR2 YSYEKL. V trimming: 0 bases; J trimming: 5 bases; junction bases outside the gene matches: 9. CDR3 amino acids: CASSQDPQRELHNEQFF. CDR3 nucleotides: TGCGCCAGCAGCCAAGATCCCCAGCGGGAGTTACACAATGAGCAGTTCTTC.

This clonotype was found many times. This chain joins TRBV29-1 and TRBJ1-1; D is unclear. This CDR3 has 12 amino acids. Trimming cost V 7 bases and J 3 bases, with 12 bases left between them. Germline V lookup: CDR1 SQVTM, CDR2 ANQGSEA. The chain's CDR3 is CSGVGMDTEAFF. DNA for the CDR3: TGCAGCGGAGTGGGGATGGACACTGAAGCTTTCTTT.

This clonotype was detected many times. CDR3 in amino acids: CASSQVQGRNEQFF. DNA for the CDR3: TGTGCCAGCAGCCAGGTACAGGGGAGGAATGAGCAGTTCTTC. V and J are TRBV3-1 and TRBJ2-1; possible D gene TRBD1, 7 bases. This CDR3 is 14 amino acids long. Trimming cost V 3 bases and J 7 bases, with 13 bases left between them. CDR1 is LGHDT, CDR2 YNNKEL, per germline (reference sequence).

J is TRBJ2-1 and V is TRBV7-9; TRBD2 agrees at 10 bases. This CDR3 is 17 amino acids long. In germline, CDR1 is SEHNR, CDR2 FQNEAQ (reference sequence). Losses at the gene ends were 3 bases for V and 5 bases for J; bases not matched to a gene: 10. The CDR3 reads CASSFTPGLAEHNEQFF. CDR3 bases: TGTGCCAGCAGCTTTACGCCAGGACTAGCGGAACACAATGAGCAGTTCTTC.

The rearrangement uses TRBV5-6 and TRBJ1-1; D is possibly TRBD1 (5 bases). Trimming took 3 bases from V and 4 from J, leaving 13 bases between them. Per the germline V gene, CDR1 is SGHDT and CDR2 is YYEEEE. The CDR3 contains 14 residues. The CDR3 loop reads CASSYIPGGTEAFF. The CDR3, as DNA: TGTGCCAGCAGCTACATCCCCGGGGGCACTGAAGCTTTCTTT.

The table lists this clonotype with a few counts. V gene TRBV6-5 combines with J gene TRBJ1-1; D might be TRBD1 (5 bases). The V and J ends lost 0 bases and 0 bases respectively, with 8 bases between them. The CDR3 length is 15 residues. The germline V gene has CDR1 MNHEY and CDR2 SVGAGI. CDR3 in amino acids: CASSYSGGLNTEAFF. CDR3 DNA sequence: TGTGCCAGCAGTTACTCGGGGGGTTTGAACACTGAAGCTTTCTTT.

The V and J genes are TRBV20-1 and TRBJ2-5; D tentatively reads TRBD1 or TRBD2 (5 bases each). CDR1 DFQATT and CDR2 SNEGSKA come from the germline V gene (reference sequence). The CDR3 length is 14 residues. The V end was cut by 6 bases, the J end by 5 bases, with 19 bases between. DNA for the CDR3: TGCAGTGCCGCTCATTGGGGCGAGGGGGAGACCCAGTACTTC. Translation gives CSAAHWGEGETQYF.